The 16 T cell receptor beta chains presented below share a single source sample, sequenced in a study of OX40 agonist ivuxolimab in advanced cancers. Assay used: immunoSEQ multiplex PCR; TCRdb lists only in-frame clones, some missing. The sample holds approximately 90,000 clones, 70% to 90% seen once. The sample in question was CD4+ or CD8+ T cells sorted from blood, obtained in a trial of the OX40 agonist ivuxolimab. The source is an adult with an advanced solid tumor such as melanoma, head and neck, liver or kidney cancer.

The chain links TRBV19 to TRBJ2-3, with 11 positions matching TRBD1. The CDR3 runs 15 residues. CDR1 LNHDA and CDR2 SQIVND come from the germline V gene (reference sequence). V trimming: 5 bases; J trimming: 2 bases; junction bases outside the gene matches: 3. In nucleotides, the CDR3 is TGTGCCAGTAGTCGGGGACAGGGGGTCACAGATACGCAGTATTTT. Residues: CASSRGQGVTDTQYF.

The V call is TRBV14, the J call TRBJ1-3, with D unclear. The germline CDR1 and CDR2 sequences are SGHDN and FVKESK. Trimming pared 0 bases from V and 3 bases from J, leaving 9 bases between. The CDR3 extends over 15 amino acids. The CDR3 reads CASSQDPGFGNTIYF. CDR3 in DNA: TGTGCCAGCAGCCAAGATCCGGGATTTGGAAACACCATATATTTT.

The chain couples TRBV5-1 to TRBJ2-1; D may be TRBD2 (5 bases). V was cut by 4 bases and J by 5 bases, with 10 bases left in between. Germline V lookup: CDR1 SGHRS, CDR2 YFSETQ. The CDR3 length is 13 residues. In DNA form, the CDR3 reads TGCGCCAGCAGCCAGGACTCAAACAATGAGCAGTTCTTC. It encodes CASSQDSNNEQFF.

The chain is built from TRBV18 and TRBJ1-1; D remains ambiguous. Germline CDR1 reads KGHSH; CDR2 reads LQKENI. There are 14 residues in the CDR3. V was trimmed by 6 bases and J by 4 bases, leaving 15 bases between them. The CDR3, as DNA: TGTGCCAGCTCCCCCTCCCGGAGAGGCACTGAAGCTTTCTTT. Translating gives CASSPSRRGTEAFF.

The chain carries TRBV7-9 and TRBJ2-1; maybe TRBD2 (6 bases). Germline CDR1 reads SEHNR; CDR2 reads FQNEAQ (reference sequence). V was cut by 2 bases and J by 9 bases, with 17 bases left in between. The CDR3 length is 15 residues. The CDR3 loop reads CASSLPSFRSGEQFF. The CDR3 region has the DNA TGTGCCAGCAGCTTACCCTCCTTCCGTAGCGGTGAGCAGTTCTTC.

This clone turned up a few times. The chain links TRBV18 to TRBJ1-6; D unclear. The CDR3 contains 14 residues. V dropped 7 bases and J dropped 7 bases, with 14 bases sitting between them. Germline lookup yields CDR1 KGHSH and CDR2 LQKENI. The CDR3 region has the DNA TGTGCCAGCTTCCAAAACGGACTAAATTCACCCCTCCACTTT. It is translated as CASFQNGLNSPLHF.

The chain carries TRBV9 and TRBJ1-4; no clear D gene. V dropped 0 bases and J dropped 4 bases, with 13 bases sitting between them. The germline V gene encodes CDR1 SGDLS and CDR2 YYNGEE. This CDR3 has 16 amino acids. Here the CDR3 DNA reads TGTGCCAGCAGCGTAGGGGCCGGGGAGTTTAATGAAAAACTGTTTTTT. This translates into CASSVGAGEFNEKLFF.

V usage is TRBV14 and J usage is TRBJ2-3; D remains ambiguous. CDR1 and CDR2 from the germline V gene are SGHDN and FVKESK. V dropped 0 bases and J dropped 4 bases, with 8 bases sitting between them. The CDR3 covers 14 residues. The CDR3 region is CASSQDVLADTQYF. DNA for the CDR3: TGTGCCAGCAGCCAAGATGTCCTAGCAGATACGCAGTATTTT.

A few counts support this clone. The chain couples TRBV9 to TRBJ1-1; D is perhaps TRBD1 (5 bases). Trimming cost V 4 bases and J 0 bases, with 7 bases left between them. The CDR3 loop spans 13 amino acids. Germline-derived CDR1 and CDR2 are SGDLS and YYNGEE. The CDR3 DNA sequence: TGTGCCAGCAGCCTACAGGTGAACACTGAAGCTTTCTTT. It yields the protein CASSLQVNTEAFF.

V is TRBV6-6 and J is TRBJ2-5, with D maybe TRBD2 (6 bases). The CDR3 is 15 residues long. Trimming pared 6 bases from V and 1 base from J, leaving 15 bases between. Germline CDR1 reads MNHNY; CDR2 reads SVGAGI (reference sequence). The CDR3: CASSLAGMSQETQYF. The CDR3 region has the DNA TGTGCCAGCAGCCTGGCGGGGATGAGCCAAGAGACCCAGTACTTC.

This clone was seen once. The CDR3 sequence: CASSEGTGTYNEQFF. The CDR3 DNA is TGTGCCAGTAGTGAAGGGACAGGAACGTACAATGAGCAGTTCTTC. The rearrangement uses TRBV19 and TRBJ2-1; 8 nucleotides match TRBD1. Looked up from germline, CDR1 is LNHDA and CDR2 is SQIVND (reference sequence). There are 15 residues in the CDR3. V lost 5 bases, J lost 4 bases, and 7 bases stayed unmatched.

This clone has a single count. V gene TRBV5-1 combines with J gene TRBJ2-7; 10 bases are shared with TRBD2. Germline V gene lookup returns CDR1 SGHRS and CDR2 YFSETQ. The CDR3 loop spans 17 amino acids. The V and J ends lost 0 bases and 2 bases, in that order; junction bases with no gene match: 8. In nucleotides, the CDR3 is TGCGCCAGCAGCTTGGTAGCGGGGGGTCCCACGGCCTACGAGCAGTACTTC. Translating gives CASSLVAGGPTAYEQYF.

The chain combines TRBV27 with TRBJ2-5; D not certain. CDR3 length: 13 amino acids. Germline assignment: CDR1 MNHEY and CDR2 SMNVEV (reference sequence). V lost 2 bases, J lost 5 bases, and 9 bases lay in between. The CDR3, as DNA: TGTGCCAGCAGTTTACAGCTACGGGAGACCCAGTACTTC. It yields the protein CASSLQLRETQYF.

This chain links TRBV5-1 with TRBJ2-3, with 7 bases fitting TRBD2. The CDR3 totals 17 residues. Trimming took 4 bases from V and 2 from J; bases not matched to a gene: 13. Per germline, CDR1 SGHRS and CDR2 YFSETQ. The CDR3 region has the DNA TGCGCCAGCAGCGCTTCCGACGGGACTAAGATCACAGATACGCAGTATTTT. Protein sequence: CASSASDGTKITDTQYF.

This clone came up a few times. V gene TRBV7-9 combines with J gene TRBJ1-6; D is possibly TRBD1 (5 bases). V was clipped by 0 bases and J by 7 bases, with 10 bases between them. Germline values: CDR1 SEHNR, CDR2 FQNEAQ (reference sequence). The CDR3 contains 15 residues. CDR3 amino acids: CASSLAGVRNSPLHF. CDR3 bases: TGTGCCAGCAGCTTAGCAGGGGTGAGAAATTCACCCCTCCACTTT. The entire variable domain, with the rest obtained from reference TRBV7-9 and TRBJ1-6, is as follows: DTGVSQNPRHKITKRGQNVTFRCDPISEHNRLYWYRQTLGQGPEFLTYFQNEAQLEKSRLLSDRFSAERPKGSFSTLEIQRTEQGDSAMYLCASSLAGVRNSPLHFGNGTRLTVT.

The chain recombines TRBV4-3 with TRBJ1-5; D gene uncertain. CDR1 is LGHNA and CDR2 is YSLEER in the germline V gene. V lost 1 base to trimming and J lost 5 bases, with 15 bases between them. The CDR3 contains 16 residues. The chain's CDR3 is CASSQGLLTPHQPQHF. CDR3 nucleotides: TGCGCCAGCAGCCAAGGGCTACTAACCCCCCATCAGCCCCAGCATTTT.